The 20 T cell receptor beta chains below all came from one sample that was sequenced in a study of T cells in narcolepsy. TCRdb's copy holds only in-frame clones and misses some; the assay was immunoSEQ multiplex PCR. The data hold about 30,000 clones, with about four fifths observed a single time. Material: CD45RA- memory CD4+ T cells from PBMCs. These receptors were taken from a human donor with narcolepsy.

The chain is built from TRBV2 and TRBJ2-2, with 12 bases aligning to TRBD2. Germline CDR1 SNHLY, CDR2 FYNNEI. With V trimmed by 1 base and J by 4 bases, 16 bases remained unmatched. CDR3 length: 21 residues. CDR3 nucleotides: TGTGCCAGCAGTGAAGGGCGGGGCCTTACTAGCGGGAGGCTTAGCACCGGGGAGCTGTTTTTT. Residues: CASSEGRGLTSGRLSTGELFF.

The rearrangement uses TRBV2 and TRBJ1-2; D may be TRBD1 (5 bases). CDR3 length: 15 amino acids. CDR1 and CDR2 from the germline V gene are SNHLY and FYNNEI. Between the trimmed V and J ends, which lost 0 bases and 3 bases, there was a span of 11 bases. CDR3 sequence: CASSEARGSHYGYTF. CDR3 DNA sequence: TGTGCCAGCAGTGAAGCGCGGGGCTCCCACTATGGCTACACCTTC.

The CDR3 protein is CASSLKTGTYEQYF. For the CDR3, the DNA is TGTGCCAGCAGCTTAAAAACAGGGACCTACGAGCAGTACTTC. The genes are TRBV11-1 and TRBJ2-7, with D possibly TRBD1 on 6 matching bases. Germline lookup yields CDR1 SGHAT and CDR2 FQDESV (reference sequence). V was clipped by 2 bases and J by 2 bases, with 10 bases between them. This CDR3 is built from 14 residues.

The chain links TRBV11-3 to TRBJ2-1, with TRBD2 matching 8 bases. V was clipped by 2 bases and J by 0 bases; unmatched bases: 6. The CDR3 is 17 amino acids. Germline V CDR1 and CDR2: SGHNT, YENEEA. CDR3 DNA sequence: TGTGCCAGCAGCTTAAGGACTAGCACCCGCTCCTACAATGAGCAGTTCTTC. The encoded protein is CASSLRTSTRSYNEQFF.

The chain recombines TRBV15 with TRBJ2-3, with D possibly TRBD1 on 6 matching bases. Germline CDR1 reads LNHNV; CDR2 reads YYDKDF (reference sequence). The germline V and J ends were trimmed by 5 bases and 3 bases, with 15 bases remaining between them. CDR3 size: 15 residues. The CDR3 DNA reads TGTGCCACCAGCCGCCGGACAGTAGAAACAGATACGCAGTATTTT. Translation gives CATSRRTVETDTQYF.

This clone came up a few times. The CDR3 protein is CASSERQGIYEQYF. CDR3 sequence (DNA): TGTGCCAGCAGTGAAAGGCAGGGGATCTACGAGCAGTACTTC. The chain links TRBV2 to TRBJ2-7, with D possibly being TRBD1 (6 bases). The V gene lost 2 bases and the J gene lost 3 bases, with 11 bases spanning the gap. Looked up from germline, CDR1 is SNHLY and CDR2 is FYNNEI. The CDR3 is made up of 14 amino acids.

The genes are TRBV15 and TRBJ2-7, with 11 bases fitting TRBD2. The CDR3 is 15 amino acids. Germline CDR1 and CDR2: LNHNV and YYDKDF (reference sequence). V lost 0 bases and J lost 8; bases outside the gene matches: 6. The CDR3: CATSRDGTSGLKQYF. Here the CDR3 DNA reads TGTGCCACCAGCAGAGACGGGACTAGCGGCCTCAAGCAGTACTTC.

The chain uses TRBV6-1 and TRBJ2-5; 12 bases agree with TRBD1. Gene TRBJ2-7 matches the end of the DNA better, so the J call may be wrong. CDR3 length equals 15 residues. The germline V gene has CDR1 MNHNS and CDR2 SASEGT. The CDR3: CASSEGDRGHYEQYF. For the CDR3, the DNA is TGTGCCAGCAGTGAAGGGGACAGGGGGCATTACGAGCAGTACTTC.

This clone was observed a single time. This chain connects TRBV5-1 to TRBJ1-1; 9 nucleotides align to TRBD1. The trim removed 5 bases at V and 2 bases at J, leaving 7 bases unmatched. The CDR3 extends over 15 amino acids. CDR1 SGHRS and CDR2 YFSETQ come from the germline V gene. This chain's CDR3 is CASRPQGQGNTEAFF. CDR3 DNA: TGCGCCAGCAGGCCCCAGGGACAGGGCAACACTGAAGCTTTCTTT.

The table lists this clone with a count of one. The chain couples TRBV7-9 to TRBJ2-5; tentatively, D is TRBD1 (6 bases). Between the trimmed V and J ends, which lost 5 bases and 2 bases, there was a span of 15 bases. The CDR3 runs to 15 residues. The germline V gene has CDR1 SEHNR and CDR2 FQNEAQ (reference sequence). CDR3 loop: CASSQGQNPQETQYF. CDR3 nucleotide sequence: TGTGCCAGCAGCCAAGGACAGAATCCTCAAGAGACCCAGTACTTC.

The V and J genes are TRBV4-1 and TRBJ2-7; unclear D gene. Germline V gene sequence: CDR1 MGHRA, CDR2 YSYEKL. Trimming left V 0 bases short and J 0 bases short, with 9 bases between. The CDR3 consists of 15 residues. CDR3: CASSQEVLASYEQYF. CDR3 nucleotides: TGCGCCAGCAGCCAAGAGGTACTCGCCTCCTACGAGCAGTACTTC.

The chain uses TRBV7-2 and TRBJ2-5, with 10 bases that match TRBD1. The CDR3 is 15 residues long. Germline CDR1 reads SGHTA; CDR2 reads FQGNSA. J was trimmed by 6 bases and V by 5 bases; bases with no gene match: 9. CDR3: CASSLPLTGGQTQYF. CDR3 DNA: TGTGCCAGCAGCCTACCTCTGACAGGGGGCCAGACCCAGTACTTC.

This clone is judged medium-sized. V usage is TRBV19 and J usage is TRBJ1-1; no clear D. There are 15 residues in the CDR3. V shed 11 bases and J shed 4 bases, with 23 bases lying between them. Germline loops: CDR1 LNHDA, CDR2 SQIVND (reference sequence). The CDR3: CADPDQIHLGTEAFF. In DNA, the CDR3 is TGTGCCGATCCAGACCAGATCCACCTGGGCACTGAAGCTTTCTTT. The full variable domain, rest sourced from reference TRBV19 and TRBJ1-1, is DGGITQSPKYLFRKEGQNVTLSCEQNLNHDAMYWYRQDPGQGLRLIYYSQIVNDFQKGDIAEGYSVSREKKESFPLTVTSAQKNPTAFYLCADPDQIHLGTEAFFGQGTRLTVV.

The J gene is TRBJ2-7, the V gene TRBV7-2; D may be TRBD2 (7 bases). CDR1 is SGHTA, CDR2 FQGNSA, per germline. V lost 5 bases and J 9 bases, leaving 14 bases between the germline ends. The CDR3 is made up of 12 amino acids. The CDR3: CASSPQRDTQYF. CDR3 DNA sequence: TGTGCCAGCAGCCCCCAGCGGGACACGCAGTACTTC. Based on the CDR3 plus reference TRBV7-2 and TRBJ2-7, the full variable domain is GAGVSQSPSNKVTEKGKDVELRCDPISGHTALYWYRQSLGQGLEFLIYFQGNSAPDKSGLPSDRFSAERTGGSVSTLTIQRTQQEDSAVYLCASSPQRDTQYFGPGTRLTVT.

The V and J genes are TRBV7-9 and TRBJ2-1; D gene ambiguous. The CDR3 runs 12 residues. From germline, CDR1 is SEHNR and CDR2 FQNEAQ (reference sequence). The V and J ends lost 1 base and 8 bases respectively, with 6 bases between them. As DNA, the CDR3 is TGTGCCAGCAGCTTAGGGGCGTATGAGCAGTTCTTC. Its translation is CASSLGAYEQFF.

This chain joins TRBV13 and TRBJ2-3; 8 bases match TRBD1. This CDR3 is built from 14 residues. CDR1 is PRHDT, CDR2 FYEKMQ, per germline (reference sequence). J lost 1 base, V lost 4 bases, and 1 base had no gene match. CDR3 bases: TGTGCCAGCAGCTCAGGGGGCGGCACAGATACGCAGTATTTT. Its protein is CASSSGGGTDTQYF.

The chain uses TRBV7-2 and TRBJ2-3; no reliable D call. Germline loops: CDR1 SGHTA, CDR2 FQGNSA. The CDR3 extends over 12 amino acids. The V and J ends lost 5 bases and 7 bases respectively, with 10 bases between them. This CDR3 is CASSLRTYTQYF. The CDR3, as DNA: TGTGCCAGCAGCCTGCGAACGTATACGCAGTATTTT. The full variable domain, rest sourced from reference TRBV7-2 and TRBJ2-3, is GAGVSQSPSNKVTEKGKDVELRCDPISGHTALYWYRQSLGQGLEFLIYFQGNSAPDKSGLPSDRFSAERTGGSVSTLTIQRTQQEDSAVYLCASSLRTYTQYFGPGTRLTVL.

The V call is TRBV7-9, the J call TRBJ1-2; weak D call: TRBD1 (5 bases). The CDR3 spans 15 residues. V was shortened by 0 bases and J by 6 bases, with 14 bases between the two germline ends. Germline lookup yields CDR1 SEHNR and CDR2 FQNEAQ (reference sequence). DNA for the CDR3: TGTGCCAGCAGCTTAGCCCAGGGAACTTTTGATGGCTACACCTTC. It encodes CASSLAQGTFDGYTF.

The V call is TRBV11-3, the J call TRBJ1-1; D uncertain. Per the germline V gene, CDR1 is SGHNT and CDR2 is YENEEA. The CDR3 runs 14 residues. The ends were cut back, 5 bases at V and 3 bases at J, with 13 bases in the middle. The CDR3 DNA reads as TGTGCCAGCAGCCTCCCCCCAGTATACACTGAAGCTTTCTTT. Protein sequence: CASSLPPVYTEAFF. Using reference TRBV11-3 and TRBJ1-1 for the parts outside the CDR3, the full variable domain is EAGVVQSPRYKIIEKKQPVAFWCNPISGHNTLYWYLQNLGQGPELLIRYENEEAVDDSQLPKDRFSAERLKGVDSTLKIQPAELGDSAVYLCASSLPPVYTEAFFGQGTRLTVV.

The CDR3 is CASTPGRTVDTIYF. In DNA, the CDR3 is TGTGCCAGTACTCCGGGGAGGACGGTGGACACCATATATTTT. The chain couples TRBV19 to TRBJ1-3; no clear D gene. This CDR3 spans 14 amino acids. The V gene lost 7 bases and the J gene lost 8 bases, with 18 bases spanning the gap. Germline V lookup: CDR1 LNHDA, CDR2 SQIVND (reference sequence).